This entry features one TCR beta chain sequence. Germline V lookup: CDR1 SEHNR, CDR2 FQNEAQ (reference sequence). With V trimmed by 3 bases and J by 4 bases, 3 bases remained unmatched. The CDR3 runs 14 residues. This entry is derived from a study of blood T cell repertoires in COVID-19. About the research overall: Some COVID-19 samples were acute and others convalescent; all came from the United States, Italy and Spain. Sample material is recorded as cDNA or gDNA derived from T cells, B-cell-depleted T cells, or PBMCs.

The age range of participants was roughly 18 to 90 years, with residence in about two dozen US areas. Clinical history as reported by participants underpinned cohort assignment. Sequencing used immunoSEQ multiplex PCR; TCRdb keeps in-frame clones, though not all of them. Of around 200,000 clones in the sample, roughly 90% were seen once. The sequenced sample consisted of PBMCs or T cells enriched from blood (not recorded which). The TCR comes from a woman aged 18-29 years who had recovered from COVID-19. The chain employs TRBV7-9 and TRBJ1-5; the match to TRBD1 covers 7 bases. This CDR3 is CASSFGTVNQPQHF. DNA of the CDR3: TGTGCCAGCAGCTTTGGGACAGTTAATCAGCCCCAGCATTTT. Looking up the rest from reference TRBV7-9 and TRBJ1-5 gives the full variable domain: DTGVSQNPRHKITKRGQNVTFRCDPISEHNRLYWYRQTLGQGPEFLTYFQNEAQLEKSRLLSDRFSAERPKGSFSTLEIQRTEQGDSAMYLCASSFGTVNQPQHFGDGTRLSIL.